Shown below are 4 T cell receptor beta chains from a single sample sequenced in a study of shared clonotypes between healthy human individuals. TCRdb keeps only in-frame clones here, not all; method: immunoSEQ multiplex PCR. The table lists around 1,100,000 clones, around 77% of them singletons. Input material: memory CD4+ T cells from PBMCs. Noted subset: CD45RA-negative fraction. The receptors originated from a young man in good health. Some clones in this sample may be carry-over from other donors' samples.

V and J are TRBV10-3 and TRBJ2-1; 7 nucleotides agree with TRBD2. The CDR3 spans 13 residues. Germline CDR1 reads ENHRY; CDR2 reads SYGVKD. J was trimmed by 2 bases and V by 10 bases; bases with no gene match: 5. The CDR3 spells CASRSGTYNEQFF. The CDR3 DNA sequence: TGTGCCAGCAGAAGCGGGACCTACAATGAGCAGTTCTTC.

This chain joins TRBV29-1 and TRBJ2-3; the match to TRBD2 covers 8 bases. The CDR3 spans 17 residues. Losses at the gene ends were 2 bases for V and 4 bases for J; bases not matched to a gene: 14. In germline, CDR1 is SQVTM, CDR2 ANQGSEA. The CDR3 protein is CSVEPGSPLAGADTQYF. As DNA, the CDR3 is TGCAGCGTTGAACCGGGCAGCCCCCTAGCGGGTGCAGATACGCAGTATTTT.

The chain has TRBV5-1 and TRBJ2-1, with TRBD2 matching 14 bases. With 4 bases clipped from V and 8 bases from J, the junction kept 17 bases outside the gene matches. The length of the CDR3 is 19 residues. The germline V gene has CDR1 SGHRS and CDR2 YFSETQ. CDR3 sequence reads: CASSPTSGRARVWGDEQFF. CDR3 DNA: TGCGCCAGCAGCCCGACTAGCGGGAGGGCGCGGGTATGGGGGGATGAGCAGTTCTTC.

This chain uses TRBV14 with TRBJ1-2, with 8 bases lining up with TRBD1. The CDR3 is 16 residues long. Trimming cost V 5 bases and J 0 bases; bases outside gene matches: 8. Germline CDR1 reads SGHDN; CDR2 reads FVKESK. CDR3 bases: TGTGCCAGCAGCTCCTCGGACAGGGAATCTAACTATGGCTACACCTTC. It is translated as CASSSSDRESNYGYTF.